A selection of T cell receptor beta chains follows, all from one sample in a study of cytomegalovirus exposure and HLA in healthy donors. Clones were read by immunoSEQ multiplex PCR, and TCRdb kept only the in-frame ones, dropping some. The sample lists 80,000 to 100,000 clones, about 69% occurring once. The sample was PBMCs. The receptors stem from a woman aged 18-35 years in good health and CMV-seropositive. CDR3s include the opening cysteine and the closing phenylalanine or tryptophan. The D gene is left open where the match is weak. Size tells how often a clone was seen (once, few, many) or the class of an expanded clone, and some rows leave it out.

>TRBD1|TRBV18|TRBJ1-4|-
CASSLRTGPSEKLFF
TGTGCCAGCTCACTTCGGACAGGGCCCAGTGAAAAACTGTTTTTT
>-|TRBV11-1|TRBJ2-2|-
CASSFEGNTGELFF
TGTGCCAGCAGCTTTGAGGGGAACACCGGGGAGCTGTTTTTT
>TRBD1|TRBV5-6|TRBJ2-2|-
CASSFGQGKVFF
TGTGCCAGCAGCTTCGGACAGGGGAAGGTGTTTTTT
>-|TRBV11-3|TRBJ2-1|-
CASSLGRSGDPYNEQFF
TGTGCCAGCAGCTTGGGTAGATCAGGGGACCCCTACAATGAGCAGTTCTTC
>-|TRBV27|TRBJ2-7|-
CASSSVGGGSSYEQYF
TGTGCCAGCAGTTCCGTAGGGGGGGGGAGCTCCTACGAGCAGTACTTC
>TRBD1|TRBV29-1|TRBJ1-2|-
CSVEGGTGANGYTF
TGCAGCGTCGAAGGGGGGACAGGGGCGAATGGCTACACCTTC
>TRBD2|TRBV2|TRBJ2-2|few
CASRTTSGVSTGELFF
TGTGCCAGCAGGACGACTAGCGGGGTCAGCACCGGGGAGCTGTTTTTT
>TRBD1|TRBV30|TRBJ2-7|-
CAWAGQGGYEQYF
TGTGCCTGGGCGGGACAGGGAGGCTACGAGCAGTACTTC
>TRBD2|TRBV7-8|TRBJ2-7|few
CASSQFRTSGYEQYF
TGTGCCAGCAGCCAGTTTAGGACTAGCGGTTACGAGCAGTACTTC
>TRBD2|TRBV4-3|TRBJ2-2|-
CASSQALAGEDTGELFF
TGCGCCAGCAGCCAAGCTCTAGCGGGAGAGGACACCGGGGAGCTGTTTTTT
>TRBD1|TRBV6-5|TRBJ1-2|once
CASRATGGRFYGYTF
TGTGCCAGCAGGGCCACAGGGGGACGATTCTATGGCTACACCTTC
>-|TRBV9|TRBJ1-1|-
CASRRGAGDTEAFF
TGTGCCAGCCGACGGGGTGCGGGGGACACTGAAGCTTTCTTT
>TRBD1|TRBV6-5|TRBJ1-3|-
CASRSPGQGKDTIYF
TGTGCCAGCAGATCCCCGGGACAGGGGAAAGACACCATATATTTT
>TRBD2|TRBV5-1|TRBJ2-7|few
CASSDHTSGRVYEQYF
TGCGCCAGCAGCGATCACACTAGCGGGAGGGTGTACGAGCAGTACTTC
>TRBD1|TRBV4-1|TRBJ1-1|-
CASSQLPGQGTEAFF
TGCGCCAGCAGCCAACTTCCGGGACAGGGGACTGAAGCTTTCTTT
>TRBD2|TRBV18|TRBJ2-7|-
CASSPTGLATYEQYF
TGTGCCAGCTCACCTACGGGACTAGCGACCTACGAGCAGTACTTC
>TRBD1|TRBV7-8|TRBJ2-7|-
CASSATGLPYEQYF
TGTGCCAGCAGCGCGACAGGGTTACCCTACGAGCAGTACTTC
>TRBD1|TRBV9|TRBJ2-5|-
CASSWGDRGLETQYF
TGTGCCAGCAGCTGGGGGGACAGGGGTTTAGAGACCCAGTACTTC
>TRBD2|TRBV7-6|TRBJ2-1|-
CASSPRTSESYNEQFF
TGTGCCAGCAGCCCCCGGACTAGCGAATCCTACAATGAGCAGTTCTTC
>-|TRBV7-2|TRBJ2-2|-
CASSLGGDSYTGELFF
TGTGCCAGCAGCTTAGGGGGCGACAGCTACACCGGGGAGCTGTTTTTT
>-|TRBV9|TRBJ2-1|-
CASSGEGQNYNEQFF
TGTGCCAGCAGCGGTGAGGGACAAAACTACAATGAGCAGTTCTTC
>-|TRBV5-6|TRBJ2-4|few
CASSLGHTDTGQYF
TGTGCCAGCAGCTTGGGGCATACCGACACCGGTCAGTACTTC
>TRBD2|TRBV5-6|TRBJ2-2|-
CASSFPGGPVTGELFF
TGTGCCAGCAGCTTCCCGGGAGGGCCGGTCACCGGGGAGCTGTTTTTT
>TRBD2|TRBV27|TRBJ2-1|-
CASSLVSGRAIDNEQFF
TGTGCCAGCAGTTTAGTTAGCGGGAGGGCCATTGACAATGAGCAGTTCTTC
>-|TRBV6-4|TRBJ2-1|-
CASSDGGLGREEQFF
TGTGCCAGCAGTGACGGGGGACTGGGCCGGGAGGAGCAGTTCTTC
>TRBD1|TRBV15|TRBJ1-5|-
CATSSEGQSNQPQHF
TGTGCCACCAGCAGTGAGGGACAGAGCAATCAGCCCCAGCATTTT
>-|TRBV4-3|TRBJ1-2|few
CASSQDVSGRGYGYTF
TGCGCCAGCAGCCAAGATGTCTCAGGGAGGGGCTATGGCTACACCTTC
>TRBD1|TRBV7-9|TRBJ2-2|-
CASSLGTGDTGELFF
TGTGCCAGCAGCTTAGGGACAGGGGACACCGGGGAGCTGTTTTTT
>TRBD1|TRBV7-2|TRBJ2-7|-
CASSLGQGGFNEQYF
TGTGCCAGCAGCTTGGGACAGGGCGGCTTCAACGAGCAGTACTTC
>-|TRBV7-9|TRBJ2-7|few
CASSPRGLAYEQYF
TGTGCCAGCAGCCCCCGCGGCCTAGCCTACGAGCAGTACTTC
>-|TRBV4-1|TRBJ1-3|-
CASSQVQDRINTIYF
TGCGCCAGCAGCCAAGTACAGGATAGGATAAACACCATATATTTT
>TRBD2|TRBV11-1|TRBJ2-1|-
CASTRPGTSILHEQFF
TGTGCCAGCACGAGACCCGGGACTAGCATCCTTCATGAGCAGTTCTTC
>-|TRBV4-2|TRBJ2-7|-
CASSQEYSYEQYF
TGTGCCAGCAGCCAAGAGTACTCCTACGAGCAGTACTTC
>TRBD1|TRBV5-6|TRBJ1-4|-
CASSLARQGGEKLFF
TGTGCCAGCAGCTTGGCAAGACAGGGCGGTGAAAAACTGTTTTTT
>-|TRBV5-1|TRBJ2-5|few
CASSLEASQETQYF
TGCGCCAGCAGCTTGGAAGCTTCCCAAGAGACCCAGTACTTC
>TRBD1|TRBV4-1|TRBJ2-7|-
CASSQVEDRRYEQYF
TGCGCCAGCAGCCAAGTAGAGGACAGGCGCTACGAGCAGTACTTC
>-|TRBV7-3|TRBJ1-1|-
CASSLGHGLGTEAFF
TGTGCCAGCAGCTTAGGCCATGGGCTCGGCACTGAAGCTTTCTTT